This T cell receptor (beta chain) was retrieved from a study of cytomegalovirus exposure and HLA in healthy donors. Whole-study findings and limits: The authors listed 150 to 200 TCR beta chains as cytomegalovirus-associated. It was reportedly the case that the classifier diagnosed cytomegalovirus status with high specificity and sensitivity. CMV antigen specificity of a few CMV-associated chains was confirmed in vitro.

Produced via immunoSEQ multiplex PCR; TCRdb's table is partial and in-frame only. The table has 150,000 to 200,000 clones, around nine tenths seen once. Trimming left V 3 bases short and J 5 bases short, with 12 bases between. The CDR3 totals 14 residues. Looked up from germline, CDR1 is SGHTA and CDR2 is FQGTGA. Concerning this clone: Its specificity is not known.

This receptor was identified in a man aged 25 to 40 in good health and CMV-seropositive. The sequencing input was PBMCs. The chain carries TRBV7-3 and TRBJ2-3, with D tentatively TRBD2 (6 bases). CDR3 DNA sequence: TGTGCCAGCAGCTTTAGCGGTGAGATAGATACGCAGTATTTT. It yields the protein CASSFSGEIDTQYF.